The 8 T cell receptor beta chains below were found in one sample sequenced in a study of blood T cell repertoires in COVID-19. Assay: immunoSEQ multiplex PCR; the TCRdb copy retains only in-frame clones and omits some. The sample records hundreds of thousands of clones, about 83% being singletons. The sequenced sample was PBMCs or T cells enriched from blood (not recorded which). These receptors originate from a woman between 50 and 59 years old who had recovered from COVID-19.

The V and J genes are TRBV19 and TRBJ1-6; D unresolved. The length of the CDR3 is 14 residues. Between the trimmed V and J ends, which lost 7 bases and 7 bases, there was a span of 14 bases. Per the germline V gene, CDR1 is LNHDA and CDR2 is SQIVND (reference sequence). The CDR3 region has the DNA TGTGCCAGTAATCCGACAAGATCCAATTCACCCCTCCACTTT. Translating gives CASNPTRSNSPLHF.

V and J are TRBV5-4 and TRBJ1-1; D unclear. Germline values: CDR1 SGHNT, CDR2 YYREEE (reference sequence). CDR3 length equals 15 residues. V lost 0 bases to trimming and J lost 1 base, with 10 bases between them. CDR3 protein: CASSLGLTRNTEAFF. Here the CDR3 DNA reads TGTGCCAGCAGCTTGGGCCTAACGAGGAACACTGAAGCTTTCTTT.

The rearrangement links TRBV6-2 or TRBV6-3 to TRBJ2-7; weak D call: TRBD2 (6 bases). This CDR3 region has 17 residues. Between the trimmed V and J ends, which lost 3 bases and 2 bases, there was a span of 20 bases. The germline gives CDR1 MNHEY, CDR2 SVGEGT. CDR3 protein: CASSYQEGGAETYEQYF. The CDR3 nucleotides read TGTGCCAGCAGTTATCAGGAGGGTGGCGCGGAAACCTACGAGCAGTACTTC.

The chain couples TRBV28 to TRBJ1-5; weak D call: TRBD1 (5 bases). Trimming stripped 5 bases from V and 1 base from J, with 18 bases between. The CDR3 sequence is 17 residues long. Germline-derived CDR1 and CDR2 are MDHEN and SYDVKM. The CDR3 spells CASSIQGRGSSNQPQHF. CDR3 DNA: TGTGCCAGCAGTATTCAGGGAAGGGGTTCGAGCAATCAGCCCCAGCATTTT.

The chain carries TRBV29-1 and TRBJ1-2; possible D gene TRBD1, 6 bases. Trimming pared 4 bases from V and 8 bases from J, leaving 14 bases between. CDR1 and CDR2 from the germline V gene are SQVTM and ANQGSEA. The CDR3 is 12 residues long. In DNA form, the CDR3 reads TGCAGCGTTGCGGCAGGGGTAAGCGGCTACACCTTC. It specifies CSVAAGVSGYTF.

This sequence joins TRBV11-2 and TRBJ1-2, with 8 bases that match TRBD1. Germline V CDR1 and CDR2: SGHAT, FQNNGV. With 1 base clipped from V and 6 bases from J, the junction kept 4 bases outside the gene matches. The CDR3 is 14 residues long. The CDR3 sequence is CASSLAQGADGYTF. The CDR3 coding sequence is TGTGCCAGCAGCTTAGCCCAGGGGGCGGATGGCTACACCTTC.

This clone has a handful of counts. The chain couples TRBV5-4 to TRBJ1-2, with D unclear. V lost 2 bases and J 0 bases, leaving 11 bases between the germline ends. This CDR3 region has 15 residues. Germline assignment: CDR1 SGHNT and CDR2 YYREEE (reference sequence). CDR3 loop: CASSFDPGANYGYTF. The CDR3 nucleotides read TGTGCCAGCAGCTTCGACCCTGGAGCTAACTATGGCTACACCTTC. The variable domain in full, with the rest retrieved from reference TRBV5-4 and TRBJ1-2, is ETGVTQSPTHLIKTRGQQVTLRCSSQSGHNTVSWYQQALGQGPQFIFQYYREEENGRGNFPPRFSGLQFPNYSSELNVNALELDDSALYLCASSFDPGANYGYTFGSGTRLTVV.

This clone was observed a few times. The chain has TRBV6-5 and TRBJ1-6, with a weak D call TRBD1 (5 bases). This CDR3 contains 14 residues. Looked up from germline, CDR1 is MNHEY and CDR2 is SVGAGI. The V end was cut by 0 bases, the J end by 14 bases, with 14 bases between. The CDR3 region is CASSYSGPGDALHF. The CDR3 coding sequence is TGTGCCAGCAGTTACTCGGGCCCGGGGGATGCCCTCCACTTT.